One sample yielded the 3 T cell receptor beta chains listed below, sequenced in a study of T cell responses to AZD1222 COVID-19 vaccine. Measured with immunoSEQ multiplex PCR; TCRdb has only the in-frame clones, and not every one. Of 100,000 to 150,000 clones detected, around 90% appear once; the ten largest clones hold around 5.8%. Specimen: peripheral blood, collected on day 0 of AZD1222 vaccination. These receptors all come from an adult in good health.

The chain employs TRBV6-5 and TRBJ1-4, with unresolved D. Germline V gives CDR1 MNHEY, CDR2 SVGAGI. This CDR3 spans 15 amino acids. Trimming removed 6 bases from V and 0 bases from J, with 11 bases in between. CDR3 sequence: CASRTNTATNEKLFF. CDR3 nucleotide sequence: TGTGCCAGCAGGACCAACACCGCAACTAATGAAAAACTGTTTTTT.

The CDR3 spells CASSYSQGSRGELFF. In DNA, the CDR3 is TGTGCCAGCAGTTACTCTCAGGGGAGTCGGGGGGAGCTGTTTTTT. The chain has TRBV6-2 or TRBV6-3 and TRBJ2-2; TRBD1 is a possible D gene (6 bases). Germline values: CDR1 MNHEY, CDR2 SVGEGT. V dropped 0 bases and J dropped 8 bases, with 13 bases sitting between them. The CDR3 contains 15 residues.

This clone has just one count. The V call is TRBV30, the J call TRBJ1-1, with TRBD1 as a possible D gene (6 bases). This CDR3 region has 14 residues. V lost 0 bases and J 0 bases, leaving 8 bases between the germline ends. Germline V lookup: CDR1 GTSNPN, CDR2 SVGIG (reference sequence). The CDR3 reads CAWSVSGVNTEAFF. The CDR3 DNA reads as TGTGCCTGGAGTGTATCAGGGGTGAACACTGAAGCTTTCTTT.